This T cell receptor beta chain emerged from a study of metastatic and nonmetastatic thyroid tumors. Study-level information: Repertoires from malignant and benign thyroid patients were compared across blood and tumor or nodule tissue. Study findings and constraints: According to reports, the diversity of TCR beta was significantly higher in malignant thyroid tumors than in benign nodules, and this held in both blood and tumor samples.

The entire patient cohort was treatment-naive prior to thyroid surgery. This clone was recorded at least ten times. The target antigen is unknown. Authors' methods: Construction of a distant-metastasis classifier for papillary thyroid cancer relied on CDR3 differences across clinicopathological groups. TCRdb reanalyzed the PCR reads via MiXCR. In this record, the V and J calls reflect TCRdb's handling and not the investigators' own analysis. The sample holds 20,000 to 30,000 clones, roughly 18% seen once. The sample taken for sequencing was blood. The sequence was obtained from a male donor with papillary thyroid cancer or a benign thyroid nodule (not recorded which). Some clones in this sample may be carry-over from other donors' samples.

CDR3 DNA sequence: TGTGCCAGCAGTCCGGGTAGTGTCCTCTACGAGCAGTACTTC. Residues: CASSPGSVLYEQYF. The V and J genes are TRBV5-6 and TRBJ2-7; D uncertain. The V end lost 5 bases, the J end lost 3 bases, and 15 bases lay between the germline ends. CDR1 is SGHDT and CDR2 is YYEEEE in the germline V gene. This CDR3 contains 14 residues.